This is a list of T cell receptor beta chains from one sample in a study of blood T cell repertoires in COVID-19. Here immunoSEQ multiplex PCR was the method, and the copy in TCRdb shows in-frame clones only, minus some. The sample holds roughly 120,000 clones, approximately 85% seen once. Sequencing used peripheral blood. These receptors all come from a woman older than 75 with COVID-19, enrolled during active disease. Both conserved end residues are part of each CDR3. Fields, in order: clone size, CDR3 length, D gene, V gene, J gene, CDR3 protein, CDR3 DNA. D genes are given only for firm matches. Expanded clones get a size class; other rows say once, few or many, or leave the size out.

NA	15	NA	TRBV6-1	TRBJ1-4	CASSERSGLNEKLFF	TGTGCCAGCAGTGAACGAAGCGGACTTAATGAAAAACTGTTTTTT
once	17	TRBD2	TRBV19	TRBJ2-3	CASSISLAGSGADTQYF	TGTGCCAGTAGTATAAGCCTAGCGGGATCTGGCGCAGATACGCAGTATTTT
NA	15	TRBD2	TRBV6-5	TRBJ2-7	CASSYGTSGYYEQYF	TGTGCCAGCAGTTACGGGACTAGCGGTTACTACGAGCAGTACTTC
NA	13	TRBD1	TRBV19	TRBJ2-7	CASRDRGTTEQYF	TGTGCCAGTCGTGACAGGGGGACCACCGAGCAGTACTTC
once	15	NA	TRBV7-2	TRBJ2-1	CASSLDRGGINEQFF	TGTGCCAGCAGCTTAGACAGGGGAGGAATAAATGAGCAGTTCTTC
NA	14	TRBD2	TRBV7-2	TRBJ2-5	CASSLSAGRETQYF	TGTGCCAGCAGCTTATCCGCCGGGAGGGAGACCCAGTACTTC
NA	13	TRBD1	TRBV12-3/TRBV12-4	TRBJ1-1	CASSSGGYTEAFF	TGTGCCAGCAGTTCAGGGGGCTACACTGAAGCTTTCTTT
NA	14	TRBD2	TRBV28	TRBJ2-7	CASSLTPLAFEQYF	TGTGCCAGCAGCCTAACCCCACTAGCGTTCGAGCAGTACTTC
NA	17	TRBD2	TRBV3-1/TRBV3-2	TRBJ2-1	CASRPGLAGVHQNEQFF	TGTGCCAGTAGACCGGGACTAGCGGGAGTACATCAGAATGAGCAGTTCTTC
NA	15	NA	TRBV25-1	TRBJ2-3	CASSESGLRTDTQYF	TGTGCCAGCAGTGAATCTGGGCTTCGGACAGATACGCAGTATTTT
NA	14	NA	TRBV29-1	TRBJ2-2	CSVEPPGRPGELFF	TGCAGCGTTGAGCCACCGGGGAGGCCCGGGGAGCTGTTTTTT
NA	11	TRBD1	TRBV29-1	TRBJ2-7	CSVGTGREQYF	TGCAGCGTCGGGACAGGGAGGGAGCAGTACTTC
few	14	NA	TRBV6-5	TRBJ1-1	CASRSQQGNTEAFF	TGTGCCAGCAGATCGCAACAGGGGAACACTGAAGCTTTCTTT
once	14	NA	TRBV21-1	TRBJ1-1	CASSKTGLNTEAFF	TGTGCCAGCAGCAAGACAGGGTTGAACACTGAAGCTTTCTTT
NA	15	NA	TRBV7-2	TRBJ1-4	CASSLGGGGGEKLFF	TGTGCCAGCAGCTTAGGCGGCGGGGGGGGTGAAAAACTGTTTTTT
NA	15	NA	TRBV7-8	TRBJ2-1	CASSLRRDSRNEQFF	TGTGCCAGCAGCTTGAGGCGGGACAGCCGCAATGAGCAGTTCTTC
NA	16	TRBD1	TRBV11-3	TRBJ2-2	CASSSTGQGNTGELFF	TGTGCCAGCAGCTCGACGGGACAGGGTAACACCGGGGAGCTGTTTTTT
NA	15	TRBD2	TRBV15	TRBJ2-1	CATSRGTSGYNEQFF	TGTGCCACCAGCAGAGGGACTAGCGGCTACAATGAGCAGTTCTTC
NA	13	NA	TRBV3-1/TRBV3-2	TRBJ2-1	CASSPTDFNEQFF	TGTGCCAGCAGCCCGACAGATTTCAATGAGCAGTTCTTC
NA	12	NA	TRBV12-3/TRBV12-4	TRBJ1-2	CASSLSDYGYTF	TGTGCCAGCAGTCTCAGCGACTATGGCTACACCTTC
NA	15	TRBD1	TRBV28	TRBJ1-4	CASSRQGATMAKLFF	TGTGCCAGCAGTCGGCAGGGGGCGACTATGGCCAAACTGTTTTTT
NA	18	TRBD1	TRBV19	TRBJ2-7	CASSTPPGTGDLNYEQYF	TGTGCCAGTAGTACCCCCCCCGGGACAGGGGACCTGAACTACGAGCAGTACTTC
NA	12	NA	TRBV6-5	TRBJ1-2	CASSWYGKGYTF	TGTGCCAGCAGTTGGTACGGTAAAGGCTACACCTTC
NA	15	TRBD1	TRBV7-9	TRBJ1-4	CASSRTGTGEEKLFF	TGTGCCAGCAGCCGAACCGGGACAGGGGAGGAAAAACTGTTTTTT
NA	20	NA	TRBV6-2/TRBV6-3	TRBJ2-1	CASSYLLRPLLGQSYNEQFF	TGTGCCAGCAGTTATTTACTGAGGCCGCTGCTAGGTCAATCCTACAATGAGCAGTTCTTC
NA	15	TRBD1	TRBV7-2	TRBJ2-5	CASSFTGTGKETQYF	TGTGCCAGCAGCTTTACCGGGACAGGCAAAGAGACCCAGTACTTC
NA	14	NA	TRBV10-3	TRBJ2-7	CAISTGTRGYEQYF	TGTGCCATCAGCACCGGGACACGAGGATACGAGCAGTACTTC